This T cell receptor beta chain comes out of a study of STAT5B mutations in CD4+ large granular lymphocyte leukemia. This clone was seen a handful of times. Its antigen remains unidentified. Germline and junction disagree at one end, which may indicate a read error. General study results and limits: CD4-sorted patient repertoires seemed more clonal than healthy CD4+ repertoires.

The authors' processing: A productive frequency of 2.59 x 10-5 was the lowest detectable. Profiled with immunoSEQ multiplex PCR; TCRdb holds only in-frame clones, not every one. That table is the source of V, J and clone size, and D and trimming were worked out from the DNA. The sample has approximately 32,000 clones; roughly three quarters are singletons. The CDR3 runs to 14 residues. Germline lookup yields CDR1 SSHAT and CDR2 FNYEAQ (reference sequence). This clonotype was sampled from a human donor in good health. Sequencing used CD4+ T cells from blood buffy coats. This chain uses TRBV7-7 with TRBJ2-5; 7 nucleotides agree with TRBD1. The CDR3 sequence is CASSSQGTQETQYF. The CDR3 bases are TGTGCTAGCAGCTCACAGGGGACCCAAGAGACCCAGTACTTC.